Sequencing of this T cell receptor (beta chain) was carried out in a study of blood T cells in healthy people across ages. Remarks on this clonotype: Its specificity is not known.

Regarding the study as a whole: Unsorted PBMCs ruled out conclusive naive versus antigen-experienced comparison. Higher diversity and more naive CD4+ cells were features of long-lived donors, compared to aged donors.

Deletions cut 8 bases from V and 6 bases from J, with 13 bases between. This CDR3 is built from 12 residues. A minimum of 7 million PBMCs was isolated per sample. The use of a sample-barcoded 5' primer and a J-beta primer mix characterized a second PCR of about 7 to 12 cycles. TCRdb redid the calling of the 5' RACE reads with MiXCR, one entry per CDR3 protein. There are 550,000 to 750,000 distinct CDR3 sequences in the sample; about 21% occur only once, and roughly 3.9% lies in the top ten. The gene calls are TRBV12-3 or TRBV12-4 and TRBJ1-2, with a tentative D call TRBD1 (6 bases). The clonotype comes from a man aged 65-85 years in good health. The sequencing sample was made of blood. The CDR3 region has the DNA TGTGCCAGCCGTAAGGGGGTAGATGGCTACACCTTC. As protein: CASRKGVDGYTF.